Detailed here is one T cell receptor beta chain. The sample has other DNA sequences that encode this CDR3 too. The data stem from a study of T cell responses to AZD1222 COVID-19 vaccine. Looked up from germline, CDR1 is MNHEY and CDR2 is SMNVEV (reference sequence). Trimming took off 0 bases at V and 7 bases at J, with 9 bases between the two ends. The CDR3 runs 13 residues. The data were produced by immunoSEQ multiplex PCR, yet TCRdb's version contains in-frame clones alone and is incomplete. The data contain about 210,000 clones, less than 95% of them singletons. The sequenced sample was peripheral blood, obtained 28 days after the second dose of the MenACWY control vaccine. The receptor was derived from an adult who received the MenACWY meningococcal vaccine as a control. The chain combines TRBV27 with TRBJ1-2; D possibly corresponds to TRBD1 (5 bases). The CDR3 is CASSLSTGGGYTF. CDR3 sequence (DNA): TGTGCCAGCAGTTTATCGACTGGGGGTGGCTACACCTTC.